Shown below are 4 T cell receptor beta chains from a single sample sequenced in a study of Graves' ophthalmopathy and Graves' hyperthyroidism. Amplified material comprised TCR beta CDR3 regions derived from RNA transcripts. An initial RT-PCR round employing HTBI primers preceded a second-round multiplex PCR. Using its own MiXCR run on the multiplex PCR reads, TCRdb lists one record per CDR3 protein. The sample lists about 1.1 million distinct CDR3 sequences; roughly two fifths were seen once. Source material: peripheral blood or thyroid tissue (not recorded which). These receptors all come from an adult man with Graves' hyperthyroidism.

This clonotype was picked up many times. This chain uses TRBV2 with TRBJ2-7, with D uncertain. Trimming removed 6 bases at V and 6 bases at J, with 12 bases between. Germline CDR1 reads SNHLY; CDR2 reads FYNNEI. The CDR3 runs to 12 residues. In nucleotides, the CDR3 is TGTGCCAGCAGGCCGGACGCCCCCGAGCAGTACTTC. Translated: CASRPDAPEQYF.

The J gene is TRBJ1-1, the V gene TRBV7-2; a weak D match, TRBD1 (6 bases). This CDR3 is built from 15 residues. Germline V gives CDR1 SGHTA, CDR2 FQGNSA. V was clipped by 1 base and J by 5 bases, with 14 bases between them. The CDR3 region has the DNA TGTGCCAGCAGCTTAGATCCGGGGGCGAAAACTGAAGCTTTCTTT. Translation gives CASSLDPGAKTEAFF.

This CDR3 reads CAISTGQNQHF. The DNA for the CDR3 is TGTGCCATCAGCACGGGACAGAATCAGCATTTT. The V and J genes are TRBV10-3 and TRBJ1-5; 7 bases align to TRBD1. The germline V gene has CDR1 ENHRY and CDR2 SYGVKD. V dropped 6 bases and J dropped 13; count of bases not matched to a gene: 6. This CDR3 is built from 11 residues.

Concerning this clonotype itself: Germline and junction disagree at one end, which may indicate a read error. V is TRBV7-7 and J is TRBJ2-5; weak D call: TRBD2 (5 bases). The CDR3 consists of 13 residues. Germline V gene lookup returns CDR1 SSHAT and CDR2 FNYEAQ (reference sequence). The CDR3 sequence: CASSPEVWETQYF. The DNA for the CDR3 is TGTGCTAGCAGCCCGGAGGTTTGGGAGACCCAGTACTTC.